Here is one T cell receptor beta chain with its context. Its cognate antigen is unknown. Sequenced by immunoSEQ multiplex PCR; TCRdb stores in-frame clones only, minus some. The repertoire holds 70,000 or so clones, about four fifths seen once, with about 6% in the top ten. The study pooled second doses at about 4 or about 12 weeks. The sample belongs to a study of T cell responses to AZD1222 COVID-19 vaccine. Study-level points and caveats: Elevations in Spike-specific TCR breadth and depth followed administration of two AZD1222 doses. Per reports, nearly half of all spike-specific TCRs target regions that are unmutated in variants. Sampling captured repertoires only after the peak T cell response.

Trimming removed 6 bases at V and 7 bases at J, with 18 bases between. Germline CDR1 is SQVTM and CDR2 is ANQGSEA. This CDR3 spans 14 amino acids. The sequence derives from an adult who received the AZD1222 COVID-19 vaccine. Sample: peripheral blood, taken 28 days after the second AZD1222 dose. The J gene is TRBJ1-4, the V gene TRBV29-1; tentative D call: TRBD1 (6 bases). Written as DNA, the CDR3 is TGCAGCGTATCCCCCGGGACAACCTTTGAAAAACTGTTTTTT. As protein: CSVSPGTTFEKLFF.